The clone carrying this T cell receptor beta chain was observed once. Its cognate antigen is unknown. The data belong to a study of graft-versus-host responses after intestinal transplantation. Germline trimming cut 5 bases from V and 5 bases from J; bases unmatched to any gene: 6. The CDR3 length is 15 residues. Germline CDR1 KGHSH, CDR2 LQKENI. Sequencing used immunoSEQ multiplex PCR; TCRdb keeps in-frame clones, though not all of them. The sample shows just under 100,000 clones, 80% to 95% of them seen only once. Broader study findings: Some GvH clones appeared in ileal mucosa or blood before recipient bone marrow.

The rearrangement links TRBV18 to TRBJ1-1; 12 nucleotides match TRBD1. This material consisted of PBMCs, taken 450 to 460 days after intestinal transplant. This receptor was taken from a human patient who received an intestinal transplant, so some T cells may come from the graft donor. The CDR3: CASSAGTGGYTEAFF. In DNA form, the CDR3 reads TGTGCCAGCTCAGCTGGGACAGGGGGCTATACTGAAGCTTTCTTT.